This paragraph covers one T cell receptor beta chain sequence. Its antigen is undetermined. Germline V gives CDR1 SGHKS, CDR2 YYEKEE (reference sequence). Trimming pared 2 bases from V and 7 bases from J, leaving 16 bases between. This CDR3 is built from 15 residues. A J-beta primer mix and a sample-barcoded 5' primer were used in a second PCR of roughly 6 to 11 cycles. TCRdb fed the 5' RACE reads into MiXCR, producing one record per CDR3 protein. The repertoire holds some 1.8 million distinct CDR3 sequences, with 35% to 50% as singletons. The data derive from a study of blood T cells in healthy people across ages. Study-wide results and limits: Because sorting was not performed, PBMCs prevented conclusive naive versus antigen-experienced comparison. The recorded TCR beta diversity per million T cells decreased in a roughly linear manner with age.

Healthy Russian Caucasian donors spanned ages about 6 to 100 years. Sequenced input: blood. The rearrangement uses TRBV5-5 and TRBJ1-5; D ambiguous. This TCR derives from a human donor in good health. The CDR3 loop reads CASSLLLRITQPQHF. Here the CDR3 DNA reads TGTGCCAGCAGCTTATTACTACGTATAACCCAGCCCCAGCATTTT.